The sequence of this T cell receptor (beta chain) was determined in a study of control samples from healthy donors and cancer patients. The V end lost 7 bases, the J end lost 6 bases, and 13 bases lay between the germline ends. Germline CDR1 is MNHEY and CDR2 is SMNVEV (reference sequence). The CDR3 covers 14 residues. Profiled with immunoSEQ multiplex PCR; TCRdb holds only in-frame clones, not every one. Of 130,000 to 150,000 clones in the sample, 92% were seen once. The TCR was taken from a man in his thirties or forties in good health. Sequenced material: blood. The chain uses TRBV27 and TRBJ1-6; D is unclear. CDR3 in DNA: TGTGCCAGCACCACCCCGCGGGGTAATTCACCCCTCCACTTT. It is translated as CASTTPRGNSPLHF.